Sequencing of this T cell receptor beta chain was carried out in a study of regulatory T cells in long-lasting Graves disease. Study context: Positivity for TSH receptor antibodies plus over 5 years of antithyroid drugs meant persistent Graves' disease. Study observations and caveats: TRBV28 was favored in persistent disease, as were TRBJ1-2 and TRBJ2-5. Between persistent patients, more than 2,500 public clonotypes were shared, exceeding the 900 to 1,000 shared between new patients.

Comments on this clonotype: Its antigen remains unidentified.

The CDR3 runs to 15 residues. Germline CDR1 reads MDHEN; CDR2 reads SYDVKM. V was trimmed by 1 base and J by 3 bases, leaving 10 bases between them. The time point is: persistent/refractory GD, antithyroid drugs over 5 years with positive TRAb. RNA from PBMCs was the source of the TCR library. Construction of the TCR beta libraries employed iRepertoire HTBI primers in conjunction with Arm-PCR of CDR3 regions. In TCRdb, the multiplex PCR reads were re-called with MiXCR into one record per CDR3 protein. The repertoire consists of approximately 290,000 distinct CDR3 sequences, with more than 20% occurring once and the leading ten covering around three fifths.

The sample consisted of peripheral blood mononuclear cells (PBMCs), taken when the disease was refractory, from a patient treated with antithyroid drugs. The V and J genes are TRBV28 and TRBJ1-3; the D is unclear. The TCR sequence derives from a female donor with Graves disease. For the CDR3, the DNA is TGTGCCAGCAGTTTATTGCAGGAGGGTGGAAACACCATATATTTT. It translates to CASSLLQEGGNTIYF.